This is a list of T cell receptor gamma chains from one sample in a study of intestinal T cells in coeliac disease. TCRdb re-called clones from the multiplex PCR reads via CATT. This table has about 730 gamma-chain clones, about half appearing once. Sequencing was carried out using a duodenal biopsy. The origin of the receptors is a human donor with celiac disease. CDR3s include the opening cysteine and the closing phenylalanine or tryptophan. Each record gives: clone size, J gene, V gene, CDR3 protein, CDR3 DNA. Part of the rows lack a size; the others show once, few, many or a class for expanded clones.

clone size: few
J gene: TRGJ1/TRGJ2
V gene: TRGV2
CDR3 protein: CADLGQYRGGYYKKLF
CDR3 DNA: TGTGCCGACCTGGGACAGTACCGGGGTGGCTATTATAAGAAACTCTTT

clone size: NA
J gene: TRGJP1
V gene: TRGV11
CDR3 protein: CACWIPKRCFFGWFKIF
CDR3 DNA: TGTGCCTGCTGGATTCCCAAAAGGTGTTTTTTTGGTTGGTTCAAGATATTT

clone size: few
J gene: TRGJ1/TRGJ2
V gene: TRGV10
CDR3 protein: CAAWDGGIDGEKLF
CDR3 DNA: TGTGCTGCGTGGGACGGCGGGATTGATGGAGAGAAACTCTTT

clone size: NA
J gene: TRGJ1/TRGJ2
V gene: TRGV8
CDR3 protein: CATWDAPNYKKLF
CDR3 DNA: TGTGCCACCTGGGATGCCCCTAATTATAAGAAACTCTTT

clone size: large
J gene: TRGJ1/TRGJ2
V gene: TRGV3
CDR3 protein: CATWDGTLGKLF
CDR3 DNA: TGTGCCACCTGGGACGGCACTCTGGGGAAACTCTTT

clone size: NA
J gene: TRGJ1/TRGJ2
V gene: TRGV9
CDR3 protein: CALWRWKLF
CDR3 DNA: TGTGCCTTGTGGAGGTGGAAACTCTTT

clone size: large
J gene: TRGJ1/TRGJ2
V gene: TRGV5
CDR3 protein: CATWDRYYYKKLF
CDR3 DNA: TGTGCCACCTGGGACAGATATTATTATAAGAAACTCTTT

clone size: NA
J gene: TRGJP1
V gene: TRGV8
CDR3 protein: CATWDRRGWGYTTGWFKIF
CDR3 DNA: TGTGCCACCTGGGATAGGAGGGGCTGGGGTTATACCACTGGTTGGTTCAAGATATTT

clone size: NA
J gene: TRGJ1/TRGJ2
V gene: TRGV4
CDR3 protein: CATWGWAMGYYKKLF
CDR3 DNA: TGTGCCACCTGGGGATGGGCAATGGGTTATTATAAGAAACTCTTT

clone size: NA
J gene: TRGJ1/TRGJ2
V gene: TRGV3
CDR3 protein: CATWDDPGPNYYKKLF
CDR3 DNA: TGTGCCACCTGGGACGACCCTGGGCCAAATTATTATAAGAAACTCTTT

clone size: large
J gene: TRGJ1/TRGJ2
V gene: TRGV4
CDR3 protein: CATWDVLFYYKKLF
CDR3 DNA: TGTGCCACCTGGGATGTCCTATTTTATTATAAGAAACTCTTT

clone size: few
J gene: TRGJ1/TRGJ2
V gene: TRGV3
CDR3 protein: CATGKLLYYKKLF
CDR3 DNA: TGTGCCACTGGGAAATTGCTTTATTATAAGAAACTCTTT

clone size: NA
J gene: TRGJ1/TRGJ2
V gene: TRGV4
CDR3 protein: CAPGMKKLF
CDR3 DNA: TGTGCACCTGGGATGAAGAAACTCTTT

clone size: large
J gene: TRGJ1/TRGJ2
V gene: TRGV10
CDR3 protein: CAAWDPPCPTNKKLF
CDR3 DNA: TGTGCTGCGTGGGACCCCCCGTGTCCTACTAATAAGAAACTCTTT

clone size: NA
J gene: TRGJP1
V gene: TRGV10
CDR3 protein: CAAWDSTWFKIF
CDR3 DNA: TGTGCTGCGTGGGATTCGACTTGGTTCAAGATATTT

clone size: NA
J gene: TRGJ1/TRGJ2
V gene: TRGV8
CDR3 protein: CAPGMNYKKLF
CDR3 DNA: TGTGCACCTGGGATGAATTATAAGAAACTCTTT

clone size: NA
J gene: TRGJ1/TRGJ2
V gene: TRGV10
CDR3 protein: CAAWDYSPSGYIFYYKKLF
CDR3 DNA: TGTGCTGCGTGGGATTATTCGCCCTCCGGTTATATTTTTTATTATAAGAAACTCTTT

clone size: large
J gene: TRGJ1/TRGJ2
V gene: TRGV2
CDR3 protein: CATWDGGTNKKLF
CDR3 DNA: TGTGCCACCTGGGACGGGGGTACAAATAAGAAACTCTTT

clone size: NA
J gene: TRGJ1/TRGJ2
V gene: TRGV10
CDR3 protein: CAAVGPPCPTNKKLF
CDR3 DNA: TGTGCTGCCGTGGGACCCCCGTGTCCTACTAATAAGAAACTCTTT

clone size: NA
J gene: TRGJ1/TRGJ2
V gene: TRGV10
CDR3 protein: CAAGHGLNYKKLF
CDR3 DNA: TGTGCTGCGGGACATGGCCTTAATTATAAGAAACTCTTT

clone size: NA
J gene: TRGJ1/TRGJ2
V gene: TRGV10
CDR3 protein: CAGVGSDPNYYKKLF
CDR3 DNA: TGTGCTGGCGTGGGATCAGACCCGAATTATTATAAGAAACTCTTT

clone size: NA
J gene: TRGJ1/TRGJ2
V gene: TRGV2
CDR3 protein: CATVAISKLF
CDR3 DNA: TGTGCCACTGTCGCCATAAGTAAACTCTTT

clone size: NA
J gene: TRGJ1/TRGJ2
V gene: TRGV10
CDR3 protein: CAAWDYYKKLF
CDR3 DNA: TGTGCTGCGTGGGATTATTATAAGAAACTCTTT

clone size: few
J gene: TRGJP1
V gene: TRGV8
CDR3 protein: CATWDRYWVTGWFKIF
CDR3 DNA: TGTGCCACCTGGGATAGATATTGGGTCACTGGTTGGTTCAAGATATTT

clone size: NA
J gene: TRGJ1/TRGJ2
V gene: TRGV10
CDR3 protein: CAAWARRIYYKKLF
CDR3 DNA: TGTGCTGCGTGGGCACGACGAATTTATTATAAGAAACTCTTT

clone size: NA
J gene: TRGJ1/TRGJ2
V gene: TRGV4
CDR3 protein: CATWDGGSYKKLF
CDR3 DNA: TGTGCCACCTGGGATGGGGGCAGTTATAAGAAACTCTTT

clone size: NA
J gene: TRGJ1/TRGJ2
V gene: TRGV10
CDR3 protein: CAAWVLTSAYYKKLF
CDR3 DNA: TGTGCTGCGTGGGTCCTTACCTCCGCTTATTATAAGAAACTCTTT

clone size: few
J gene: TRGJP2
V gene: TRGV2
CDR3 protein: CATWDSNDWIKTF
CDR3 DNA: TGTGCCACCTGGGACTCTAATGATTGGATCAAGACGTTT

clone size: NA
J gene: TRGJ1/TRGJ2
V gene: TRGV10
CDR3 protein: CAAWDTEGYKKLF
CDR3 DNA: TGTGCTGCGTGGGATACCGAGGGTTATAAGAAACTCTTT

clone size: few
J gene: TRGJP1
V gene: TRGV8
CDR3 protein: CATWVLHTTGWFKIF
CDR3 DNA: TGTGCCACCTGGGTGCTTCATACCACTGGTTGGTTCAAGATATTT

clone size: large
J gene: TRGJ1/TRGJ2
V gene: TRGV4
CDR3 protein: CATWDGDLGYKKLF
CDR3 DNA: TGTGCCACCTGGGATGGGGATCTGGGCTATAAGAAACTCTTT

clone size: few
J gene: TRGJ1/TRGJ2
V gene: TRGV10
CDR3 protein: CADVNKKLF
CDR3 DNA: TGTGCTGACGTTAATAAGAAACTCTTT

clone size: hyperexpanded
J gene: TRGJP1
V gene: TRGV10
CDR3 protein: CAAWDYTTGWFKIF
CDR3 DNA: TGTGCTGCGTGGGATTATACCACTGGTTGGTTCAAGATATTT

clone size: NA
J gene: TRGJ1/TRGJ2
V gene: TRGV4
CDR3 protein: CATWGWPGYYKKLF
CDR3 DNA: TGTGCCACCTGGGGATGGCCGGGTTATTATAAGAAACTCTTT

clone size: large
J gene: TRGJ1/TRGJ2
V gene: TRGV9
CDR3 protein: CALWEVRKKLF
CDR3 DNA: TGTGCCTTGTGGGAGGTTAGGAAGAAACTCTTT

clone size: NA
J gene: TRGJP1
V gene: TRGV8
CDR3 protein: CAPGSSWGFKIF
CDR3 DNA: TGTGCACCTGGATCCTCGTGGGGGTTCAAGATATTT

clone size: NA
J gene: TRGJP1
V gene: TRGV11
CDR3 protein: CACWIRRMVWFKIF
CDR3 DNA: TGTGCCTGCTGGATTAGGCGGATGGTTTGGTTCAAGATATTT

clone size: NA
J gene: TRGJ1/TRGJ2
V gene: TRGV10
CDR3 protein: CAAWGPYKKLF
CDR3 DNA: TGTGCTGCGTGGGGACCATATAAGAAACTCTTT

clone size: large
J gene: TRGJ1/TRGJ2
V gene: TRGV3
CDR3 protein: CATWDRPDYKKLF
CDR3 DNA: TGTGCCACCTGGGACAGGCCTGACTATAAGAAACTCTTT

clone size: large
J gene: TRGJ1/TRGJ2
V gene: TRGV10
CDR3 protein: CAAWGEYYKKLF
CDR3 DNA: TGTGCTGCGTGGGGGGAATATTATAAGAAACTCTTT

clone size: NA
J gene: TRGJ1/TRGJ2
V gene: TRGV10
CDR3 protein: CAAWIEGTIDSYKKLF
CDR3 DNA: TGTGCTGCGTGGATTGAAGGAACTATAGATAGTTATAAGAAACTCTTT

clone size: NA
J gene: TRGJP1
V gene: TRGV10
CDR3 protein: CAAWDQSWFKIF
CDR3 DNA: TGTGCTGCGTGGGATCAAAGTTGGTTCAAGATATTT

clone size: large
J gene: TRGJP1
V gene: TRGV4
CDR3 protein: CATWDGPTTGWFKIF
CDR3 DNA: TGTGCCACCTGGGATGGGCCAACCACTGGTTGGTTCAAGATATTT

clone size: NA
J gene: TRGJ1/TRGJ2
V gene: TRGV10
CDR3 protein: CAGPRGEKLF
CDR3 DNA: TGTGCTGGGCCCCGGGGAGAGAAACTCTTT

clone size: few
J gene: TRGJP
V gene: TRGV9
CDR3 protein: CALWEVEGWAKKVF
CDR3 DNA: TGTGCCTTGTGGGAGGTAGAGGGTTGGGCAAAAAAGGTGTTC

clone size: NA
J gene: TRGJ1/TRGJ2
V gene: TRGV4
CDR3 protein: CATWDGSGELYKKLF
CDR3 DNA: TGTGCCACCTGGGATGGGTCGGGAGAATTATATAAGAAACTCTTT

clone size: NA
J gene: TRGJ1/TRGJ2
V gene: TRGV3
CDR3 protein: CATGTGQGPKKLF
CDR3 DNA: TGTGCCACTGGGACAGGCCAGGGTCCTAAGAAACTCTTT